This T cell receptor (beta chain) was observed in a study of graft-versus-host responses after intestinal transplantation. The repertoire was sequenced with immunoSEQ multiplex PCR; TCRdb's copy has only in-frame clones and lacks some. Found here are tens of thousands of clones, around nine tenths of them singletons; the top ten hold approximately 8%. Broader study findings: Those patients showing graft-donor T cell macrochimerism displayed high graft-versus-host to host-versus-graft clonal ratios in allografts.

CDR1 is SGHDT and CDR2 is YYEEEE in the germline V gene. Trimming left V 2 bases short and J 12 bases short, with 23 bases between. The CDR3 loop spans 16 amino acids. On this clone itself: Its target is unknown.

The chain uses TRBV5-6 and TRBJ1-4; D might be TRBD1 (6 bases). Source: unstimulated CD8+ T cells sorted from spleen or lymph node cells, taken before transplant. The sequence was obtained from a human donor who was the organ donor for an intestinal transplant. This CDR3 is CASSFRGTRRLGELFF. In nucleotides, the CDR3 is TGTGCCAGCAGCTTTCGGGGGACACGGCGTTTGGGTGAACTGTTTTTT.